A single sample gave rise to the 8 T cell receptor beta chains below, sequenced in a study of T cell responses to AZD1222 COVID-19 vaccine. Using immunoSEQ multiplex PCR, the repertoire was profiled, and TCRdb retains in-frame clones only, with some absent. The repertoire has around 150,000 clones, over 75% of them found once; the top ten carry around 3.6%. This specimen consisted of peripheral blood, obtained on day 0 of AZD1222 vaccination. The origin of the receptors is an adult in good health.

The rearrangement uses TRBV10-3 and TRBJ2-1; possibly TRBD1 for D (5 bases). The CDR3 is 13 residues long. Trimming removed 6 bases at V and 0 bases at J, with 6 bases between. The germline V gene encodes CDR1 ENHRY and CDR2 SYGVKD. For the CDR3, the DNA is TGTGCCATCAGGGACAACTCCTACAATGAGCAGTTCTTC. This sequence encodes CAIRDNSYNEQFF.

The CDR3 reads CASSPAFATSSYEQYF. Here the CDR3 DNA reads TGTGCCAGCAGCCCAGCCTTCGCTACAAGCTCCTACGAGCAGTACTTC. The chain is built from TRBV9 and TRBJ2-7; D not certain. The CDR3 runs to 16 residues. The germline V gene has CDR1 SGDLS and CDR2 YYNGEE. Between the trimmed V and J ends, which lost 4 bases and 0 bases, there was a span of 17 bases.

The chain combines TRBV12-5 with TRBJ1-2; 7 bases align to TRBD1. The J segment lost 4 bases and the V segment lost 10 bases, leaving 6 bases of the junction unmatched. Looked up from germline, CDR1 is LGHNT and CDR2 is FRNRAP. The CDR3 loop spans 12 amino acids. The CDR3 loop reads CATPGQSYGYTF. As DNA, the CDR3 is TGTGCTACTCCGGGACAGAGCTATGGCTACACCTTC.

The chain recombines TRBV6-5 with TRBJ2-7; D is ambiguous. This CDR3 has 12 residues. The V end lost 10 bases, the J end lost 3 bases, and 13 bases lay between the germline ends. The V gene's germline CDR1 is MNHEY and CDR2 SVGAGI. CDR3 DNA: TGTGCCACCCAGGACGGCCACTACGAGCAGTACTTC. Encoded protein: CATQDGHYEQYF.

V gene TRBV28 combines with J gene TRBJ1-2; 8 positions agree with TRBD1. CDR1 MDHEN and CDR2 SYDVKM come from the germline V gene. V was clipped by 6 bases and J by 2 bases; unmatched bases: 5. The CDR3 runs to 14 residues. The CDR3 region is CASRRTGRNYGYTF. Written as DNA, the CDR3 is TGTGCCAGCAGACGGACAGGGAGAAACTATGGCTACACCTTC.

CDR3 in DNA: TGTGCCAGCAGCCTACAGGGTATCGGAAAACTGTTTTTT. Translation: CASSLQGIGKLFF. The chain uses TRBV12-3 or TRBV12-4 and TRBJ1-4, with D possibly matching TRBD1 (6 bases). This CDR3 is built from 13 residues. V was clipped by 6 bases and J by 10 bases, with 15 bases between them.

V gene TRBV7-2 combines with J gene TRBJ1-1; a possible D gene is TRBD1 (6 bases). The CDR3 runs 14 residues. Germline V gives CDR1 SGHTA, CDR2 FQGNSA. Trimming stripped 1 base from V and 8 bases from J, with 14 bases between. The CDR3 sequence is CASSLVARGKEAFF. CDR3 in DNA: TGTGCCAGCAGCTTAGTTGCCAGGGGAAAAGAAGCTTTCTTT.

This chain connects TRBV5-4 to TRBJ2-1, with TRBD2 as a possible D gene (5 bases). This CDR3 has 17 amino acids. CDR1 and CDR2 (germline): SGHNT, YYREEE (reference sequence). Trimming left V 4 bases short and J 4 bases short, with 21 bases between. For the CDR3, the DNA is TGTGCCAGCAGCCGCGAACTAGTATCGGTCGTTTACAATGAGCAGTTCTTC. Its translation is CASSRELVSVVYNEQFF.